This T cell receptor (beta chain) is drawn from a study of identical twins. The V end lost 8 bases, the J end lost 7 bases, and 14 bases lay between the germline ends. Germline CDR1 and CDR2: MNHNS and SASEGT. The CDR3 is 13 residues long. TCRdb called the 5' RACE reads again in MiXCR, with one record for every CDR3 protein. The sample holds 550,000 to 800,000 distinct CDR3 sequences, roughly 6.6% seen once. This clonotype was counted many times. These data are also associated with another study on yellow fever vaccine responses in identical twins.

The specimen sequenced was PBMCs. The chain links TRBV6-1 to TRBJ2-2; D is unresolved. This sequence was found in a woman aged 18-29 years in good health. CDR3 residues: CASGPPSGGELFF. The CDR3 DNA follows: TGTGCCAGCGGACCCCCTTCGGGCGGGGAGCTGTTTTTT.